The following is a TCR beta chain sequence with its context. This clone was found once. Its antigen remains undetermined. No base quality information exists; no much larger clone differs at one position. This entry comes from a study of cytomegalovirus exposure and HLA in healthy donors (dated by TCRdb to about 2017). A note on the overall study: According to an earlier analysis of 587 of the donors, about 180 million T cells yielded over 100 million unique TCR beta sequences and about 280 Gb of sequence data. An early release that covered 640 HLA-typed donors contained about 300 gigabases of sequencing data and about 84 million unique TCR sequences. Of the approximately 370 genotyped donors, 65% to 90% were placed in the genetic ancestry cluster associated with self-reported Caucasian donors. The study aimed to test whether cataloging public T cell receptors could reveal signatures of past pathogen exposure. The study used immunosequencing to profile the T cell repertoires of approximately 630 subjects and linked those repertoires to cytomegalovirus serostatus. Besides the first cohort of roughly 640 subjects, a separate validation cohort made up of over a hundred different subjects was used. The study combined high-throughput TCR immunosequencing, statistical association of individual TCRs with disease status, and machine learning to predict cytomegalovirus infection status. A later analysis re-examined previously published TCR beta repertoires from over 500 donors and added high-resolution HLA genotyping to investigate patterns of TCR occurrence. The later analysis used no new phenotypic data to find candidate immune exposures, relying instead on TCR beta sequences and their occurrence across donors. An earlier analysis of some 500 of the donors applied high-throughput TCR beta sequencing to assess whether each TCR beta V gene segment acted as functional or pseudogenic. Donor age, sex, ethnicity and CMV serostatus were compiled together with the repertoire data. A later genetic analysis took genome-wide SNP genotypes for about three fifths of the roughly 700 donors and used that subset as a discovery cohort. Every repertoire in the discovery cohort had been generated on one and the same sequencing platform. Class I and class II HLA loci were covered by the typing at four-digit resolution. The number of donors typed differed by locus, with roughly 629-640 for A, B, C, DRB1 and DQB1, around 500 for DQA1, over 600 for DPA1, and over 400 for DPB1. A few DR-DQ haplotypes were handled as single units for association and clustering because linkage in the cohort was strong. Among almost 400 genotyped donors of the cohort, an average of about 240,000 unique TCR beta nucleotide sequences were sequenced per donor, 15% to 20% of them non-productive. On the study overall, not on this receptor specifically: A later analysis reported that several top co-occurrence clusters appeared linked to parvovirus B19, influenza, CMV and Epstein-Barr virus. In a later analysis, the rate of TCR association differed among HLA loci, with DRB1 alleles having the most associated TCRs and HLA-C alleles having the fewest. The classifier was reported to diagnose cytomegalovirus status with high specificity and sensitivity in both the original cohort and the validation cohort. Linkage disequilibrium might explain the correlated functional status among segregating V segments, but an unknown experimental factor could not be excluded. A cluster of highly shared sequence variants was judged likely to represent a technical artifact of the sequencing pipeline. In a later genetic analysis, fewer N-insertions in productive TCRs were reported among donors in an Asian-associated ancestry cluster than the approximately 710-donor mean. At a false discovery rate of 0.05, a later analysis linked 16,951 TCR beta sequences to specific HLA alleles. Because the 87-base-pair reads could not distinguish some IMGT-functional V segments, including TRBV6-2 and TRBV6-3, those segments were excluded. While some public TCRs were present in many individuals, most TCR sequences turned up only very rarely across donors. Because counts were too low, roughly 17 rarely observed V segments, including chromosome 9 orphons, were left out of the earlier analysis of about 500 of the donors. CMV serostatus was the only immune exposure information available for the cohort. HLA typing was unavailable for some donors at each locus, so association tests used only the typed subset. It was suggested by the authors that the approach could potentially be generalized to other disease states and immunological phenotypes. In an earlier analysis of around 500 of the donors, most TCR beta V segments appeared in productive rearrangements about 87% or about 30% of the time, broadly matching IMGT annotations. In vitro tests confirmed that three of the cytomegalovirus-associated TCR beta chains recognize cytomegalovirus antigens. A further reported finding was that TCR beta sequences accurately predicted the HLA-A and HLA-B alleles for most subjects in the first cohort. According to a later analysis, most CMV-associated TCR beta chains appeared to be HLA-restricted, and the HLA associations seemed to be driven largely by CMV exposure. Roughly uniform sequencing depth across donors was assumed in presence/absence analyses, although this assumption may not hold. In a later analysis, HLA-associated TCR beta chains showed more clonal expansion and lower generation probabilities than non-associated chains that were equally common. This cohort had only TCR beta chains sequenced, and the lack of alpha or paired-chain data limited which features could be detected. V-gene and J-gene trimming of TCR beta chains was associated with a missense DCLRE1C variant in a later genetic analysis, and the association was replicated in an independent cohort. When HLA alleles, especially DR and DQ, strongly co-occurred, attributing TCR associations to individual alleles was difficult. The study gave a list of 150 to 200 TCR beta chains associated with cytomegalovirus.

Trimming takes 5 bases from V and 7 bases from J, and the germline ends sit 14 bases apart. Its CDR3 holds 13 amino acids, cysteine through phenylalanine. The only DNA kept is the CDR3, 39 bases in frame from the first base. The germline V gene yields SGHTA for CDR1 and FQGNSA for CDR2. The cohort consisted of 666 healthy bone marrow donors. At the time of sampling, all cohort members were nominally healthy, though unrecorded immune exposures were likely present. The donor was CMV seronegative and belonged to the group of around 350 seronegative cohort members. Each donor provided a peripheral blood sample, and peripheral blood mononuclear cells were used for TCR beta sequencing. The Qiagen DNeasy Blood Extraction Kit was used to extract genomic DNA from the blood cell samples. The receptor library was made with the immunoSEQ multiplex PCR assay. A mixture of 60 forward primers for TCR Vbeta segments and 13 reverse primers for TCR Jbeta segments was used in the multiplex PCR. Amplification of the CDR3 region of rearranged TCR beta genes was performed with a multiplex PCR assay on genomic DNA. On the Illumina HiSeq System, the amplified TCR beta libraries were sequenced as 87-base-pair reads. The authors' pipeline ran thus. Across the 640 or so repertoires, a later analysis counted tens of millions of unique TCR beta chains, 9.5 million to 12 million of which were shared by at least two donors. Raw reads were error-corrected and collapsed into unique sequences with a nearest-neighbor algorithm that merged closely related sequences to remove PCR and sequencing errors. To assign V, D and J gene segments, CDR3 sequences were aligned to IMGT reference sequences. For a sequence to be retained, a match of at least six nucleotides to both a V gene segment and a J gene segment was required. Rearrangements were called productive when the CDR3 lacked stop codons and stayed in frame with V and J; all others were non-productive. CDR3 was defined according to IMGT convention as the region running from the second conserved V-encoded cysteine to the conserved J-encoded phenylalanine. The earlier analysis of roughly 590 of the donors excluded sequences that lacked an unambiguous match to a single V gene segment. In an earlier analysis of about 590 of the donors, a V segment was called functional when productive rearrangements were above 56.7%, and segregating when the standard deviation between donors exceeded 5%. A statistical classification framework was built to diagnose cytomegalovirus status from the catalog of TCR beta chain sequences. V and J gene assignment, in a later analysis, came from comparing TCR nucleotide sequences with IMGT/GENE-DB human TR gene sequences. A later analysis assigned CDR3 sequences and most-parsimonious VDJ recombination scenarios with the TCRdist pipeline. In a later analysis, every TCR beta chain was defined by the combination of its CDR3 amino acid sequence and its V-gene family, and reads without a unique V-gene family were dropped. A later analysis removed 600 or so highly shared, low-generation-probability nucleotide sequences to deal with suspected cross-contamination and a sequencing artifact. For each public chain, a later analysis derived a clonal expansion index from normalized ranks of inferred template counts within each repertoire. In a later analysis, generation probabilities were computed using a VDJ recombination model fitted to out-of-frame rearrangements, and the results were checked against IGoR. A later analysis scored TCR-TCR, TCR-HLA and TCR-CMV co-occurrence with hypergeometric tests, applying a repertoire-size bias correction to TCR pairs. False discovery rates were estimated in a later analysis by permuting HLA or CMV assignments 20 times. In a later analysis, co-occurring TCRs were grouped using DBSCAN, and TCRdist sequence similarity was added for clustering within HLA-allele-positive subsets. Repertoires with fewer than 30,000 or more than 120,000 public chains, plus five repertoires with anomalous nucleotide sharing, were excluded from co-occurrence clustering. This is the immuneACCESS table as TCRdb keeps it, with only in-frame sequences that have V and J called. A part of the clones is gone; compared with another copy, unresolved V genes explain less than half, and the rest is unexplained. V, J and clone size derive from that table, while D and trimming were established from the DNA sequence. The sample data list about 160,000 clones, and around nine tenths of these were observed just once. Under 2.5% of the sample is in the top ten clones.

The chain links TRBV7-2 with TRBJ2-5; TRBD2 is a weak D gene call, 6 bases matching. This TCR was recovered from a woman younger than 35 in good health and CMV-seronegative. Sequences were obtained from PBMCs. The nucleotides read TGTGCCAGCAGCCCTCGGGAGCCACCGACCCAGTACTTC. Translation gives CASSPREPPTQYF. Extended through the reference TRBV7-2 and TRBJ2-5 proteins, this CDR3 yields the full variable domain: GAGVSQSPSNKVTEKGKDVELRCDPISGHTALYWYRQSLGQGLEFLIYFQGNSAPDKSGLPSDRFSAERTGGSVSTLTIQRTQQEDSAVYLCASSPREPPTQYFGPGTRLLVL.